Shown below are 23 T cell receptor beta chains from a single sample sequenced in a study of control samples from healthy donors and cancer patients. TCRdb's copy holds only in-frame clones and misses some; the assay was immunoSEQ multiplex PCR. The sample comprises approximately 150,000 clones, about 90% of which are singletons, and approximately 2.9% rests with the top ten. Sequencing was done on a sample of blood. The receptors were sampled from a man aged 25-40 years in good health.

V gene TRBV18 combines with J gene TRBJ1-1; D possibly corresponds to TRBD1 (5 bases). Per germline, CDR1 KGHSH and CDR2 LQKENI. The CDR3 covers 11 residues. Trimming took off 5 bases at V and 8 bases at J, with 9 bases between the two ends. CDR3 residues: CASSTTEEAFF. The CDR3 nucleotides are TGTGCCAGCTCAACGACAGAAGAAGCTTTCTTT.

The chain recombines TRBV2 with TRBJ2-7; TRBD1 is a possible D gene (5 bases). CDR3 length equals 14 residues. Between the trimmed V and J ends, which lost 2 bases and 5 bases, there was a span of 13 bases. CDR1 SNHLY and CDR2 FYNNEI come from the germline V gene. The CDR3 DNA follows: TGTGCCAGCAGTGAAATCTGGGGCCAAGACGAGCAGTACTTC. Its translation: CASSEIWGQDEQYF.

V usage is TRBV29-1 and J usage is TRBJ2-3; tentative D call: TRBD2 (5 bases). The CDR3 has 10 amino acids. The germline CDR1 and CDR2 sequences are SQVTM and ANQGSEA. CDR3 in DNA: TGCGTCGGGGGCACAGATACGCAGTATTTT. Its protein product is CVGGTDTQYF.

The chain joins TRBV15 to TRBJ1-1; 11 nucleotides match TRBD1. Unmatched junction bases numbered 3, after V lost 3 bases and J lost 3 bases. Germline V gene lookup returns CDR1 LNHNV and CDR2 YYDKDF (reference sequence). The CDR3 runs to 15 residues. CDR3: CATSRDRGPDTEAFF. The CDR3 DNA follows: TGTGCCACCAGCAGGGACAGGGGGCCCGACACTGAAGCTTTCTTT. Together with reference TRBV15 and TRBJ1-1, the CDR3 gives the full variable domain: DAMVIQNPRYQVTQFGKPVTLSCSQTLNHNVMYWYQQKSSQAPKLLFHYYDKDFNNEADTPDNFQSRRPNTSFCFLDIRSPGLGDTAMYLCATSRDRGPDTEAFFGQGTRLTVV.

The gene calls are TRBV6-5 and TRBJ1-2; 8 bases align to TRBD1. The V segment lost 6 bases and the J segment 1 base; nucleotides outside the gene matches: 4. From germline, CDR1 is MNHEY and CDR2 SVGAGI. The CDR3 is made up of 14 amino acids. CDR3 nucleotide sequence: TGTGCCAGCAGGCCCAGGGGGCTTAACTATGGCTACACCTTC. Translated: CASRPRGLNYGYTF.

The chain has TRBV5-6 and TRBJ1-2; 9 nucleotides line up with TRBD1. CDR1 is SGHDT, CDR2 YYEEEE, per germline. The CDR3 runs to 14 residues. J was trimmed by 8 bases and V by 3 bases; bases with no gene match: 8. The CDR3 loop reads CASSSYGTGSGYTF. In DNA form, the CDR3 reads TGTGCCAGCAGCTCGTACGGGACAGGGTCAGGCTACACCTTC.

The chain uses TRBV19 and TRBJ1-1, with D perhaps TRBD1 (6 bases). Germline CDR1 reads LNHDA; CDR2 reads SQIVND (reference sequence). This CDR3 has 16 amino acids. Between the trimmed V and J ends, which lost 6 bases and 0 bases, there was a span of 17 bases. As DNA, the CDR3 is TGTGCCAGTAGAACAGGGTTGAGAGGTATGAACACTGAAGCTTTCTTT. The encoded protein is CASRTGLRGMNTEAFF.

This chain uses TRBV6-6 with TRBJ2-3, with D possibly being TRBD1 (5 bases). Looked up from germline, CDR1 is MNHNY and CDR2 is SVGAGI (reference sequence). The CDR3 consists of 16 residues. V was clipped by 5 bases and J by 4 bases, with 19 bases between them. The CDR3 region is CASSQITGPRADTQYF. For the CDR3, the DNA is TGTGCCAGCAGTCAAATTACAGGCCCTCGGGCAGATACGCAGTATTTT.

There are a few counts of this clone. The chain combines TRBV19 with TRBJ2-2, with no clear D. The CDR3 is made up of 12 amino acids. Looked up from germline, CDR1 is LNHDA and CDR2 is SQIVND (reference sequence). With 10 bases removed from V and 5 bases from J, the gap between germline ends came to 11 bases. The CDR3 sequence is CATLSLTGELFF. CDR3 nucleotides: TGTGCCACCTTATCACTAACCGGGGAGCTGTTTTTT. The variable domain in full, completed from reference TRBV19 and TRBJ2-2, reads DGGITQSPKYLFRKEGQNVTLSCEQNLNHDAMYWYRQDPGQGLRLIYYSQIVNDFQKGDIAEGYSVSREKKESFPLTVTSAQKNPTAFYLCATLSLTGELFFGEGSRLTVL.

This clone has only a few counts. The chain recombines TRBV3-1 (or the pseudogene TRBV3-2) with TRBJ1-2; TRBD1 aligns across 9 bases. This CDR3 contains 14 residues. V dropped 6 bases and J dropped 6; count of bases not matched to a gene: 8. The germline V gene has CDR1 LGHDT and CDR2 YNNKEL (reference sequence). CDR3 in DNA: TGTGCCAGCAGTCTTCCGGGACAGGGTGATGGCTACACCTTC. Translated: CASSLPGQGDGYTF.

V and J are TRBV2 and TRBJ1-5; D is unclear. Trimming took 2 bases from V and 1 from J, leaving 9 bases between them. The germline V gene has CDR1 SNHLY and CDR2 FYNNEI. This CDR3 region has 15 residues. The CDR3 nucleotides are TGTGCCAGCAGTGAATTTGGCAAGAGCAATCAGCCCCAGCATTTT. Protein: CASSEFGKSNQPQHF.

The chain couples TRBV6-2 or TRBV6-3 to TRBJ1-1; TRBD1 matches 7 bases. The germline CDR1 and CDR2 sequences are MNHEY and SVGEGT. Trimming removed 7 bases from V and 4 bases from J; junction bases left unmatched: 3. There are 12 residues in the CDR3. This chain's CDR3 is CASTPGGTEAFF. The CDR3 bases are TGTGCCAGCACCCCAGGGGGCACTGAAGCTTTCTTT.

This chain uses TRBV9 with TRBJ2-2; 7 positions agree with TRBD1. CDR1 is SGDLS and CDR2 is YYNGEE in the germline V gene. CDR3 length equals 18 residues. After removal of 4 bases from V and 5 bases from J, the junction contained 17 bases not matched to a gene. CDR3 amino acids: CASSQPSDQVDRTGELFF. The CDR3 DNA sequence: TGTGCCAGCAGCCAACCCTCGGACCAAGTGGACAGGACCGGGGAGCTGTTTTTT.

The rearrangement links TRBV6-5 to TRBJ1-5; D possibly corresponds to TRBD1 (6 bases). This CDR3 is built from 14 residues. Germline-derived CDR1 and CDR2 are MNHEY and SVGAGI. The V end lost 6 bases, the J end lost 6 bases, and 15 bases lay between the germline ends. The CDR3 region is CASSLTGLVQPQHF. Written as DNA, the CDR3 is TGTGCCAGCAGCCTAACAGGGTTGGTTCAGCCCCAGCATTTT.

The chain carries TRBV19 and TRBJ1-2; tentative D call: TRBD1 (5 bases). Germline CDR1 LNHDA, CDR2 SQIVND (reference sequence). The V gene lost 7 bases and the J gene lost 3 bases, with 24 bases spanning the gap. CDR3 length: 17 amino acids. DNA for the CDR3: TGTGCCAGTATGATCGGCAGGGTAGCGAATAAGGACTATGGCTACACCTTC. Protein: CASMIGRVANKDYGYTF. Using reference TRBV19 and TRBJ1-2 for the parts outside the CDR3, the full variable domain is DGGITQSPKYLFRKEGQNVTLSCEQNLNHDAMYWYRQDPGQGLRLIYYSQIVNDFQKGDIAEGYSVSREKKESFPLTVTSAQKNPTAFYLCASMIGRVANKDYGYTFGSGTRLTVV.

The chain carries TRBV3-1 (or the pseudogene TRBV3-2) and TRBJ2-1, with 14 positions matching TRBD2. CDR1 is LGHDT and CDR2 is YNNKEL in the germline V gene (reference sequence). The J segment lost 10 bases and the V segment lost 2 bases, leaving 13 bases of the junction unmatched. The CDR3 spans 18 residues. The CDR3 sequence: CASSQSSPGLAGEGEQFF. CDR3 DNA sequence: TGTGCCAGCAGCCAATCCTCACCGGGACTAGCGGGGGAGGGGGAGCAGTTCTTC.

V usage is TRBV5-8 and J usage is TRBJ2-7; D is uncertain. The CDR3 is 14 residues long. The V end was cut by 2 bases, the J end by 0 bases, with 9 bases between. Germline V gene data show CDR1 as SGHTS and CDR2 as YDEGEE. CDR3: CASSFSASSYEQYF. CDR3 nucleotides: TGTGCCAGCAGCTTCAGCGCCAGCTCCTACGAGCAGTACTTC. Together with reference TRBV5-8 and TRBJ2-7, the CDR3 gives the full variable domain: EAGVTQSPTHLIKTRGQQATLRCSPISGHTSVYWYQQALGLGLQFLLWYDEGEERNRGNFPPRFSGRQFPNYSSELNVNALELEDSALYLCASSFSASSYEQYFGPGTRLTVT.

V is TRBV2 and J is TRBJ2-7; possible D gene TRBD1, 6 bases. V lost 8 bases and J lost 2, with 13 bases in between. The CDR3 consists of 13 residues. Per the germline V gene, CDR1 is SNHLY and CDR2 is FYNNEI. The CDR3 sequence: CASGRDIAYEQYF. In nucleotides, the CDR3 is TGTGCCAGCGGCCGGGACATCGCCTACGAGCAGTACTTC.

The chain uses TRBV5-6 and TRBJ1-5; D might be TRBD1 (6 bases). CDR3 size: 14 residues. V was cut by 7 bases and J by 3 bases, with 14 bases left in between. Germline V gives CDR1 SGHDT, CDR2 YYEEEE. The CDR3 loop is CASCRGANNQPQHF. The DNA of the CDR3 is TGTGCCAGCTGCCGGGGGGCAAACAATCAGCCCCAGCATTTT.

The rearrangement uses TRBV18 and TRBJ1-3; no reliable D call. Trimming cost V 6 bases and J 2 bases, with 14 bases left between them. Germline CDR1 KGHSH, CDR2 LQKENI. This CDR3 spans 15 amino acids. The CDR3 spells CASSPPHSPGNTIYF. The CDR3 DNA sequence: TGTGCCAGCTCTCCCCCCCACTCCCCTGGAAACACCATATATTTT.

This rearrangement joins TRBV6-6 to TRBJ1-1, with a possible D match to TRBD1 (5 bases). With 7 bases removed from V and 4 bases from J, the gap between germline ends came to 10 bases. CDR3 length equals 12 residues. CDR1 and CDR2 (germline): MNHNY, SVGAGI (reference sequence). CDR3 sequence: CASTGGGTEAFF. CDR3 coding DNA: TGTGCCAGCACCGGGGGGGGCACTGAAGCTTTCTTT.

This CDR3 is CASSYSGEGTEAFF. The CDR3 DNA reads as TGTGCCAGCAGTTACTCGGGGGAGGGCACTGAAGCTTTCTTT. This chain links TRBV6-5 with TRBJ1-1; tentatively, D is TRBD1 (5 bases). CDR1 and CDR2 from the germline V gene are MNHEY and SVGAGI. CDR3 length equals 14 residues. The V gene lost 0 bases and the J gene lost 4 bases, with 9 bases spanning the gap.

The V call is TRBV5-6, the J call TRBJ2-2; TRBD1 matches 9 bases. V shed 2 bases and J 1 base; nucleotides not matched to a gene: 6. Germline CDR1 reads SGHDT; CDR2 reads YYEEEE. The CDR3 covers 17 residues. CDR3 loop: CASSLGRDRVNTGELFF. The CDR3 DNA is TGTGCCAGCAGCTTAGGCCGGGACAGGGTGAACACCGGGGAGCTGTTTTTT.